A single sample is the source of the 6 T cell receptor beta chains below, sequenced in a study of lymphopenia after photon versus proton radiotherapy. TCRdb's copy holds only in-frame clones and misses some; the assay was immunoSEQ multiplex PCR. The table has some 25,000 clones, roughly 82% seen once. The sample was peripheral blood, taken from a patient treated with proton-based radiotherapy. All receptors derive from a woman in her seventies with pancreatic cancer.

The chain is built from TRBV5-1 and TRBJ1-4; D is possibly TRBD1 (5 bases). The CDR3 extends over 15 amino acids. Germline-derived CDR1 and CDR2 are SGHRS and YFSETQ. V lost 5 bases, J lost 3 bases, and 14 bases lay in between. This CDR3 reads CASRDTGTSNEKLFF. The CDR3 DNA is TGCGCCAGCAGGGATACCGGGACGTCTAATGAAAAACTGTTTTTT.

This clone was recorded a few times. The genes are TRBV5-6 and TRBJ1-1; D gene unclear. The V gene lost 0 bases and the J gene lost 1 base, with 4 bases spanning the gap. Germline lookup yields CDR1 SGHDT and CDR2 YYEEEE. The CDR3 totals 13 residues. CDR3 sequence: CASSLERNTEAFF. In DNA, the CDR3 is TGTGCCAGCAGCTTGGAGAGGAACACTGAAGCTTTCTTT.

This clone was seen once. The rearrangement links TRBV21-1 to TRBJ2-7; the tabulated D call, TRBD2, remains unverified against the DNA. TRBV21-1 is labeled a pseudogene. The CDR3 is 14 residues long. The CDR3 spells CASSKVGGTYEQYF. The CDR3, as DNA: TGTGCCAGCAGCAAAGTTGGAGGGACCTACGAGCAGTACTTC.

This clone was detected once. The chain has TRBV30 and TRBJ1-1; 10 bases map to TRBD1. This CDR3 has 16 amino acids. J gave up 4 bases and V 3 bases, and 11 bases lay outside the gene matches. In germline, CDR1 is GTSNPN, CDR2 SVGIG (reference sequence). The CDR3 spells CAWRGQGVSGRTEAFF. Written as DNA, the CDR3 is TGTGCCTGGAGAGGACAGGGGGTGTCCGGTCGCACTGAAGCTTTCTTT.

This clone appeared a single time. The J gene is TRBJ2-2, the V gene TRBV7-2; the D gene is possibly TRBD2 (6 bases). Germline lookup yields CDR1 SGHTA and CDR2 FQGNSA. The CDR3 is made up of 16 amino acids. Between the trimmed V and J ends, which lost 5 bases and 3 bases, there was a span of 16 bases. In DNA form, the CDR3 reads TGTGCCAGCAGCATTAGCGGCAGGGAGTACACCGGGGAGCTGTTTTTT. This codes for CASSISGREYTGELFF.

V and J are TRBV7-8 and TRBJ2-7, with 7 bases fitting TRBD2. The ends lost 3 bases at V and 6 bases at J; junction bases unmatched: 11. Germline lookup yields CDR1 SGHVS and CDR2 FQNEAQ. The CDR3 runs to 15 residues. The CDR3 nucleotides read TGTGCCAGCAGCTTGAGCGGGACCCCATTTGGCGAGCAGTACTTC. This sequence encodes CASSLSGTPFGEQYF.